This record covers a single TCR beta chain. The clone's antigen remains unknown. Qualities for individual bases were not recorded, and no much larger clone is one base off. The method behind the library was the immunoSEQ multiplex PCR assay. The multiplex PCR relied on a mix of 60 forward primers for TCR Vbeta segments and 13 reverse primers for TCR Jbeta segments. The CDR3 region of rearranged TCR beta genes was amplified from genomic DNA by a multiplex PCR assay. The Illumina HiSeq System was used to sequence the amplified TCR beta libraries as 87-base-pair reads. The published analysis was carried out like this. Across the 670 or so repertoires, a later analysis counted 75 million to 90 million unique TCR beta chains, roughly 11 million of which were shared by at least two donors. To remove PCR and sequencing errors, raw reads were error-corrected and collapsed into unique sequences using a nearest-neighbor algorithm that merged closely related sequences. Alignment of CDR3 sequences to IMGT reference sequences was used to assign V, D and J gene segments. For a sequence to be retained, at least a six-nucleotide match to both a V gene segment and a J gene segment was required. A rearrangement counted as productive if the CDR3 had no stop codons and remained in frame with V and J, and every other rearrangement counted as non-productive. CDR3 was defined by IMGT convention, running from the second conserved V-encoded cysteine to the conserved J-encoded phenylalanine. Sequences without an unambiguous match to a single V gene segment were excluded from the earlier analysis of 587 of the donors. In an earlier analysis of around 600 of the donors, V segments were called functional above 56.7% productive rearrangements and were called segregating when the between-donor standard deviation exceeded 5%. A statistical classification framework was built to diagnose cytomegalovirus status from the catalog of TCR beta chain sequences. V and J gene assignment, in a later analysis, came from comparing TCR nucleotide sequences with IMGT/GENE-DB human TR gene sequences. A later analysis assigned CDR3 sequences and most-parsimonious VDJ recombination scenarios with the TCRdist pipeline. In a later analysis, every TCR beta chain was defined by the combination of its CDR3 amino acid sequence and its V-gene family, and reads without a unique V-gene family were dropped. A later analysis removed 500 to 650 highly shared, low-generation-probability nucleotide sequences to deal with suspected cross-contamination and a sequencing artifact. In a later analysis, a clonal expansion index for each public chain was calculated from normalized within-repertoire ranks of inferred template counts. A later analysis computed generation probabilities with a VDJ recombination model fitted to out-of-frame rearrangements, and checked the results against IGoR. In a later analysis, hypergeometric tests were used to score TCR-TCR, TCR-HLA and TCR-CMV co-occurrence, with a repertoire-size bias correction applied to TCR pairs. In a later analysis, false discovery rates were estimated by permuting HLA or CMV assignments 20 times. A later analysis grouped co-occurring TCRs with DBSCAN, adding TCRdist sequence similarity when clustering within HLA-allele-positive subsets. Repertoires with fewer than 30,000 or more than 120,000 public chains, plus five repertoires with anomalous nucleotide sharing, were excluded from co-occurrence clustering. Entries here come from immuneACCESS through TCRdb and include only in-frame sequences with V and J called. Some clones fail to appear in such tables; in the studies checked, an unresolved V gene covers under half of the shortfall, and the cause of the remainder is unknown. V and J calls and clone size are as listed in that table; D and trimming were resolved from the DNA. This sample has about 120,000 clones in its table, and 63% of those were observed once. The ten most abundant clones make up about a tenth of the sample.

The cohort comprised hundreds of healthy bone marrow donors. At the time of sampling, all cohort members were nominally healthy, though unrecorded immune exposures were likely present. The donor was CMV seropositive and was included in the group of 250 to 300 seropositive cohort members. A peripheral blood sample was provided by each donor, and peripheral blood mononuclear cells were used for TCR beta sequencing. The Qiagen DNeasy Blood Extraction Kit was used to extract genomic DNA from the blood cell samples. CDR1 is given as GTSNPN and CDR2 as SVGIG, both from the germline V gene (reference sequence). Counted from cysteine to phenylalanine, this CDR3 has 13 amino acids. Only the CDR3 portion is preserved as DNA: 39 bases, with reading frame beginning at the first base. At the junction V is shortened by 5 bases and J by 7 bases, with 18 bases in between. This specimen comes from a study of cytomegalovirus exposure and HLA in healthy donors (dated by TCRdb to about 2017). General notes on the study: An earlier analysis of more than 550 of the donors reported around 280 Gb of sequence data and around 120 million unique TCR beta sequences obtained from some 170 million T cells. An early release that covered roughly 600 HLA-typed donors contained around 330 gigabases of sequencing data and around 85 million unique TCR sequences. To predict cytomegalovirus infection status, the study combined high-throughput TCR immunosequencing, statistical association of individual TCRs with disease status, and machine learning. The number of typed donors differed by locus: roughly 620-630 for A, B, C, DRB1 and DQB1; approximately 520 for DQA1; 606 for DPA1; and around 450 for DPB1. Every repertoire in the discovery cohort had been generated on one and the same sequencing platform. The study aimed to test whether signatures of past pathogen exposure could be identified by cataloging public T cell receptors. Rather than using new phenotypic data, the later analysis identified candidate immune exposures from TCR beta sequences and from how often those sequences occurred across donors. Donor age, sex, ethnicity and CMV serostatus were compiled alongside the repertoire data. A later genetic analysis took genome-wide SNP genotypes for about three fifths of the 666 donors and used that subset as a discovery cohort. A few DR-DQ haplotypes were handled as single units for association and clustering because linkage in the cohort was strong. To decide whether each TCR beta V gene segment behaved as functional or pseudogenic, an earlier analysis of some 600 of the donors relied on high-throughput TCR beta sequencing. Of the approximately 400 genotyped donors, about 80% fell in the genetic ancestry cluster associated with self-reported Caucasian donors. A later analysis re-examined previously published TCR beta repertoires from 500 to 700 donors and added high-resolution HLA genotyping to investigate patterns of TCR occurrence. A separate validation cohort of 100 to 150 different subjects was used in addition to the approximately 700-subject first cohort. Among about 390 genotyped donors of the cohort, an average of around 240,000 unique TCR beta nucleotide sequences were sequenced per donor, around 18% of them non-productive. The study used immunosequencing to profile the T cell repertoires of around 600 subjects and linked those repertoires to cytomegalovirus serostatus. HLA typing included class I and class II loci at four-digit resolution.

The study at large found these results: An association between a missense DCLRE1C variant and V-gene and J-gene trimming of TCR beta chains was found in a later genetic analysis and replicated in an independent cohort. In an earlier analysis of under 600 of the donors, most TCR beta V segments were observed in productive rearrangements about 87% or about 30% of the time, broadly matching IMGT annotations. A total of around 150 TCR beta chains were listed by the study as associated with cytomegalovirus. Presence/absence analyses assumed roughly uniform sequencing depth across donors, an assumption that may not hold. In a later analysis, HLA-associated TCR beta chains were found to be more clonally expanded and to have lower generation probabilities than equally common non-associated chains. The sequencing pipeline was judged likely to have produced a cluster of highly shared sequence variants as a technical artifact. The earlier analysis of some 560 of the donors excluded roughly 17 rarely observed V segments, including chromosome 9 orphons, because counts were too low. Only TCR beta chains were sequenced in this cohort, and the absence of alpha or paired-chain data limited detectable features. Correlated functional status among segregating V segments might be attributable to linkage disequilibrium, but an unknown experimental factor could not be ruled out. The authors suggested that the approach could potentially be generalized to other disease states and immunological phenotypes. In vitro tests confirmed that a few of the cytomegalovirus-associated TCR beta chains recognize cytomegalovirus antigens. Most CMV-associated TCR beta chains appeared to be HLA-restricted in a later analysis, and the HLA associations seemed to be driven largely by CMV exposure. At a false discovery rate of 0.05, a later analysis linked some 18,000 TCR beta sequences to specific HLA alleles. The classifier was reported to diagnose cytomegalovirus status with high specificity and sensitivity in both the original and validation cohorts. According to a later genetic analysis, donors in an Asian-associated ancestry cluster had fewer N-insertions in productive TCRs than the approximately 710-donor mean. A later analysis reported that several top co-occurrence clusters appeared linked to parvovirus B19, influenza, CMV and Epstein-Barr virus. Assigning TCR associations to individual alleles was difficult when HLA alleles, especially DR and DQ, strongly co-occurred. A further reported finding was that TCR beta sequences accurately predicted the HLA-A and HLA-B alleles for most subjects in the first cohort. Some IMGT-functional V segments, including TRBV6-2 and TRBV6-3, could not be distinguished by the 87-base-pair reads and were therefore excluded. The only immune exposure information available for the cohort was CMV serostatus. Because HLA typing was missing for some donors at each locus, association tests included only the typed subset. Most TCR sequences were observed very rarely across donors, whereas some public TCRs were present in many individuals. According to a later analysis, TCR association rates differed among HLA loci, with DRB1 alleles showing the most associated TCRs and HLA-C alleles showing the fewest.

The chain employs TRBV30 and TRBJ2-7; TRBD1 could be the D gene, as 6 bases match. The clonotype comes from a man aged 40-49 years in good health and CMV-seropositive. The sequenced material came from PBMCs. The CDR3 region has the sequence CAWQQGGSWEQYF. The sequenced DNA is TGTGCCTGGCAGCAAGGGGGTTCGTGGGAGCAGTACTTC.